This TCR beta chain is from a study of blood T cell repertoires in COVID-19. Sequencing was performed with immunoSEQ multiplex PCR; in TCRdb, only in-frame clones are kept and a portion is missing. The sample consists of about 55,000 clones, 88% of them appearing once. V was clipped by 2 bases and J by 6 bases, with 11 bases between them. CDR1 MDHEN and CDR2 SYDVKM come from the germline V gene. This CDR3 region has 14 residues. This clone was seen only once. The rearrangement joins TRBV28 to TRBJ2-1; weak D call: TRBD1 (5 bases). The sequence derives from a man aged 55-75 years with active COVID-19. Sequencing was carried out using peripheral blood. CDR3 nucleotide sequence: TGTGCCAGCAGTTTAAGGGGTTTTGGCAATGAGCAGTTCTTC. Amino acids: CASSLRGFGNEQFF.